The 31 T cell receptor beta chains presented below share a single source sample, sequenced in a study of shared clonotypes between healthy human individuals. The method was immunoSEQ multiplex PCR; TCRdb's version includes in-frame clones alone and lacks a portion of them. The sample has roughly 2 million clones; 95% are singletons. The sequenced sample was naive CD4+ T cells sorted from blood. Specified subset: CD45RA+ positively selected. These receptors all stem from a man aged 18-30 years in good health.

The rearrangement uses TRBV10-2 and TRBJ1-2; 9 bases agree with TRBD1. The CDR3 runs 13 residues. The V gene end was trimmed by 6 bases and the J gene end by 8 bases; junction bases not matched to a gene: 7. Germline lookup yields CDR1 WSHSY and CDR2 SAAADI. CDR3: CASSGQGTGGYTF. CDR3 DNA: TGCGCCAGCAGCGGACAGGGGACCGGAGGCTACACCTTC.

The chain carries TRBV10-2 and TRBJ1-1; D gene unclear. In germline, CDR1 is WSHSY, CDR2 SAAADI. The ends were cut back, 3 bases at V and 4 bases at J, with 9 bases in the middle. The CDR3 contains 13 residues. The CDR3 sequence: CASSESLATEAFF. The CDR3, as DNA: TGCGCCAGCAGTGAATCACTAGCCACTGAAGCTTTCTTT.

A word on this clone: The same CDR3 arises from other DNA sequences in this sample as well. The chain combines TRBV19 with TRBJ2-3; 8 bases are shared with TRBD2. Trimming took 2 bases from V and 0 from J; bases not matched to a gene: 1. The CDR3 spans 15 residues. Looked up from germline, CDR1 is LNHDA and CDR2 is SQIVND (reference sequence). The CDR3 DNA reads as TGTGCCAGTAGTATACCTAGCGGGAGCACAGATACGCAGTATTTT. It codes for CASSIPSGSTDTQYF.

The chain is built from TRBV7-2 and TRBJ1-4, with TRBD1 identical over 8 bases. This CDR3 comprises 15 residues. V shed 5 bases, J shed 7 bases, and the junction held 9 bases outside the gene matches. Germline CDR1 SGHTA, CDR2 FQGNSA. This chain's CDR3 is CASSVRQGASEKLFF. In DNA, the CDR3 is TGTGCCAGCAGCGTCCGCCAGGGGGCGAGTGAAAAACTGTTTTTT.

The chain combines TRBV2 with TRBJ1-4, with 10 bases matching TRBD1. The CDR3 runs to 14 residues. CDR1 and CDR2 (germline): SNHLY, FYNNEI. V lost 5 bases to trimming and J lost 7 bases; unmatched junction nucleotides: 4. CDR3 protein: CASSSGTGVEKLFF. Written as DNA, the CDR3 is TGTGCCAGCAGTTCCGGGACAGGGGTTGAAAAACTGTTTTTT. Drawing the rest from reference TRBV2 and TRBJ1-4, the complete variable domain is EPEVTQTPSHQVTQMGQEVILRCVPISNHLYFYWYRQILGQKVEFLVSFYNNEISEKSEIFDDQFSVERPDGSNFTLKIRSTKLEDSAMYFCASSSGTGVEKLFFGSGTQLSVL.

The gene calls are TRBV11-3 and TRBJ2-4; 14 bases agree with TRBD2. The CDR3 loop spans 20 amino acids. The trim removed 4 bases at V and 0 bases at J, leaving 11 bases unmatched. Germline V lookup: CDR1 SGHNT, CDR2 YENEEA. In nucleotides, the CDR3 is TGTGCCAGCAGCTCACCGGGACTAGCGGGAGCTGGAGTAGCCAAAAACATTCAGTACTTC. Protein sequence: CASSSPGLAGAGVAKNIQYF.

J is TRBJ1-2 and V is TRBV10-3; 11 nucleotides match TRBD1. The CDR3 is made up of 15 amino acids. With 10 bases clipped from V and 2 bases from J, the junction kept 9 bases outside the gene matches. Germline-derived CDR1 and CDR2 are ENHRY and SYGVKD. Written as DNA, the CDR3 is TGTGCCACCCAGGACAGGGGGCGCACGAACTATGGCTACACCTTC. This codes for CATQDRGRTNYGYTF.

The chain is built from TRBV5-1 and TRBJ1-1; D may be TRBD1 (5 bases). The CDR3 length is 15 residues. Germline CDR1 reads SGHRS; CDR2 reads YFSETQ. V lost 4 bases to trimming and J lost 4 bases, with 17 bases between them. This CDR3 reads CASSARGQGTTEAFF. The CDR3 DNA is TGCGCCAGCAGCGCTCGGGGCCAGGGAACCACTGAAGCTTTCTTT.

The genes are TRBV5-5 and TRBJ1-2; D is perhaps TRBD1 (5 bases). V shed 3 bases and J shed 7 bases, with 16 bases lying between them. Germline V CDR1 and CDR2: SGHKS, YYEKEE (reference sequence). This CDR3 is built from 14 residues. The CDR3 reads CASSWGDAAVGYTF. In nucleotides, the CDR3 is TGTGCCAGCAGCTGGGGCGACGCTGCAGTTGGCTACACCTTC.

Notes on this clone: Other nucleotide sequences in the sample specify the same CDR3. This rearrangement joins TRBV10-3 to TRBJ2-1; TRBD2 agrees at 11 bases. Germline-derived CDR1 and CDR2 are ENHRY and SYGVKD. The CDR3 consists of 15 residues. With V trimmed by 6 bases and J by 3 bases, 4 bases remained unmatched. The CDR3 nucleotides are TGTGCCATCAGATCCGGGACTAGCGGCTACAATGAGCAGTTCTTC. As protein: CAIRSGTSGYNEQFF.

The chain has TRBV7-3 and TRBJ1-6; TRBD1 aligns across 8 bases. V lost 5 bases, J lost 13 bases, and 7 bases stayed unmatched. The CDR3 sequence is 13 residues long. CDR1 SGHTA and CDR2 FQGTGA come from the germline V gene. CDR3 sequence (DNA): TGTGCCAGCAGCCCGCAGACAGGGGATCCCCTCCACTTT. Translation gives CASSPQTGDPLHF.

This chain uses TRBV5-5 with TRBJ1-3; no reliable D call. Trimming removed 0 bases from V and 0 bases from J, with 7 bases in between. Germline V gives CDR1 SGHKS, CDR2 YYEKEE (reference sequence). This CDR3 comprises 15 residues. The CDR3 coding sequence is TGTGCCAGCAGCTTGGAGGCGAGCTCTGGAAACACCATATATTTT. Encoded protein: CASSLEASSGNTIYF. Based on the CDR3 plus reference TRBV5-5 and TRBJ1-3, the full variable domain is DAGVTQSPTHLIKTRGQQVTLRCSPISGHKSVSWYQQVLGQGPQFIFQYYEKEERGRGNFPDRFSARQFPNYSSELNVNALLLGDSALYLCASSLEASSGNTIYFGEGSWLTVV.

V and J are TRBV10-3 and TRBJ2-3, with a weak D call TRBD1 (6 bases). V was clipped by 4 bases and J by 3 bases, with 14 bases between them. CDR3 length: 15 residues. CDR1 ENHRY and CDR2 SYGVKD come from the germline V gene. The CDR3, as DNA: TGTGCCATCAGTGCAGGGGAAAGAGGAACAGATACGCAGTATTTT. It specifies CAISAGERGTDTQYF.

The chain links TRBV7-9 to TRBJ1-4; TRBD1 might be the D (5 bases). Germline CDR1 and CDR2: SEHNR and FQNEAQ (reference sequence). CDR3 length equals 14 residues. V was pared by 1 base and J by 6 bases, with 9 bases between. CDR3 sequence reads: CASSLDQGYEKLFF. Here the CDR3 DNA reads TGTGCCAGCAGCTTAGACCAGGGTTATGAAAAACTGTTTTTT.

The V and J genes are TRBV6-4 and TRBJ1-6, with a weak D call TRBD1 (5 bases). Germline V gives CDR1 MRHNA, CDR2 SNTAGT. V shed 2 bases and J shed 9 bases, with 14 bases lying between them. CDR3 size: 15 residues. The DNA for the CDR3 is TGTGCCAGCAGTGACGGTCCGGGGGTAGGTTCACCCCTCCACTTT. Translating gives CASSDGPGVGSPLHF.

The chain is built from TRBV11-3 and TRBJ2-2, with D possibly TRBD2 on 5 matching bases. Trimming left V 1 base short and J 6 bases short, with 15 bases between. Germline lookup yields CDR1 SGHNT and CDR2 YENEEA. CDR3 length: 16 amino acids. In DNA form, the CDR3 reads TGTGCCAGCAGCTTAGTATCGGGGAACATTGCCGGGGAGCTGTTTTTT. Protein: CASSLVSGNIAGELFF.

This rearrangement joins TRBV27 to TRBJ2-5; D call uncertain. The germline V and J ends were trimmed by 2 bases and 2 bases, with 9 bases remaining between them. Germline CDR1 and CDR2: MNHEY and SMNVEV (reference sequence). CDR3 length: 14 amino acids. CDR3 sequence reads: CASSLLGQQETQYF. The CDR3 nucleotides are TGTGCCAGCAGTTTACTCGGGCAACAAGAGACCCAGTACTTC.

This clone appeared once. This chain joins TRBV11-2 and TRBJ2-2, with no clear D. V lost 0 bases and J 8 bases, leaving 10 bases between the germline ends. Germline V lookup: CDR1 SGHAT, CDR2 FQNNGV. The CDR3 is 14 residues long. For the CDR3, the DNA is TGTGCCAGCAGCTTAGAGGCGTGGTGGGGGGAGCTGTTTTTT. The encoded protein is CASSLEAWWGELFF. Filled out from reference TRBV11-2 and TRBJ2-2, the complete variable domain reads EAGVAQSPRYKIIEKRQSVAFWCNPISGHATLYWYQQILGQGPKLLIQFQNNGVVDDSQLPKDRFSAERLKGVDSTLKIQPAKLEDSAVYLCASSLEAWWGELFFGEGSRLTVL.

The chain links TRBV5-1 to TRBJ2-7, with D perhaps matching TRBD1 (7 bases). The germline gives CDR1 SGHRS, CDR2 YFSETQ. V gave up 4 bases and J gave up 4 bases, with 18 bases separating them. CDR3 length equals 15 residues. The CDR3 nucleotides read TGCGCCAGCAGCCGTAACCAGGGGGGTCCTTACGAGCAGTACTTC. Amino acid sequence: CASSRNQGGPYEQYF.

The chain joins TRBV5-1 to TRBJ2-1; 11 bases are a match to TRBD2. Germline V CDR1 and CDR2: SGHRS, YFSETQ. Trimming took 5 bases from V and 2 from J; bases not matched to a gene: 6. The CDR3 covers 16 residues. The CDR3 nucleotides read TGCGCCAGCAGTAGCGGGGGGGCCGATACCTACAATGAGCAGTTCTTC. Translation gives CASSSGGADTYNEQFF.

In nucleotides, the CDR3 is TGTGCCAGCAGGGACAGGGGGAACTTTTACCAAGAGACCCAGTACTTC. Translating gives CASRDRGNFYQETQYF. This chain links TRBV2 with TRBJ2-5, with 10 bases identical to TRBD1. Germline CDR1 is SNHLY and CDR2 is FYNNEI. The CDR3 runs 16 residues. V shed 6 bases, J shed 0 bases, and the junction held 7 bases outside the gene matches.

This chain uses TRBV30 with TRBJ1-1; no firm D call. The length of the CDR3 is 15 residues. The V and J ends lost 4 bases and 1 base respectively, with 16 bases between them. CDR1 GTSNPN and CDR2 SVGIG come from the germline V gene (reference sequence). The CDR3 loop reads CAWISRLGRNTEAFF. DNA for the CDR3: TGTGCCTGGATTTCGAGATTAGGCAGGAACACTGAAGCTTTCTTT.

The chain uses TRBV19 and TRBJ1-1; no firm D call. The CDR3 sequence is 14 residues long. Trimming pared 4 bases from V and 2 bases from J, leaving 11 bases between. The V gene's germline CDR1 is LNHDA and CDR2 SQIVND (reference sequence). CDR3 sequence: CASSNEYSNTEAFF. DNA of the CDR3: TGTGCCAGTAGTAACGAATATTCTAACACTGAAGCTTTCTTT.

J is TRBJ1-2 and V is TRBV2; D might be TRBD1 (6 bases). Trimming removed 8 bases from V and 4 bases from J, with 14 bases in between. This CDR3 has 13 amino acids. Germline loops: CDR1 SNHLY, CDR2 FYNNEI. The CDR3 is CASSRQELYGYTF. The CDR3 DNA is TGTGCCAGCTCTAGACAGGAGCTCTATGGCTACACCTTC.

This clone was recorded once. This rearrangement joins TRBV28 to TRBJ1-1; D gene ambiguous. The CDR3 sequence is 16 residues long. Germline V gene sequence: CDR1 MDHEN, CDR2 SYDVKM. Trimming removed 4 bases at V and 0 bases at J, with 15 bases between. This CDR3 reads CASSSYSKRVNTEAFF. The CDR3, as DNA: TGTGCCAGCAGTTCTTATTCTAAGAGGGTGAACACTGAAGCTTTCTTT.

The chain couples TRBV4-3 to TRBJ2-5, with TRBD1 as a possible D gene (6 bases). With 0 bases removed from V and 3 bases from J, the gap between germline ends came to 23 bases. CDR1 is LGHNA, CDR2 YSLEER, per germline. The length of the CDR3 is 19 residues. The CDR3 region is CASSQDSGLGASWKETQYF. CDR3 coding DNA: TGCGCCAGCAGCCAAGATAGTGGTTTGGGGGCTAGCTGGAAAGAGACCCAGTACTTC.

CDR3 sequence reads: CASGTGTQATEAFF. DNA of the CDR3: TGCGCCAGCGGTACCGGGACCCAAGCCACTGAAGCTTTCTTT. The rearrangement links TRBV5-1 to TRBJ1-1; perhaps TRBD1 as D (5 bases). The CDR3 is made up of 14 amino acids. V was trimmed by 7 bases and J by 4 bases, leaving 17 bases between them. From germline, CDR1 is SGHRS and CDR2 YFSETQ.

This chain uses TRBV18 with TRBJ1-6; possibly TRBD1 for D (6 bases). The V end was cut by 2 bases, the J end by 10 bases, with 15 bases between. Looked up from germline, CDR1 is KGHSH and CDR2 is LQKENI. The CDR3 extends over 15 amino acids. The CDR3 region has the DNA TGTGCCAGCTCACCATCCTCAGGGACACAATCACCCCTCCACTTT. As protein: CASSPSSGTQSPLHF.

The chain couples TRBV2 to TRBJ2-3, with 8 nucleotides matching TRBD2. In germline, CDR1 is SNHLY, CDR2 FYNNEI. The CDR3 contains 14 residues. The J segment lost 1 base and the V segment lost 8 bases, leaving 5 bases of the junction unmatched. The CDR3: CASDTSGRTDTQYF. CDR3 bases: TGTGCCAGCGATACTAGCGGACGCACAGATACGCAGTATTTT.

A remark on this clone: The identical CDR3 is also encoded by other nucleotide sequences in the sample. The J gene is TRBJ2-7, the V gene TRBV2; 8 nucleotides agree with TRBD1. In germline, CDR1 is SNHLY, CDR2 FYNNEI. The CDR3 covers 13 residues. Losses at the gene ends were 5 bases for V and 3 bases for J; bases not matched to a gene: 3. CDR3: CASSTDRGYEQYF. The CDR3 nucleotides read TGTGCCAGCAGTACTGACAGGGGCTACGAGCAGTACTTC.

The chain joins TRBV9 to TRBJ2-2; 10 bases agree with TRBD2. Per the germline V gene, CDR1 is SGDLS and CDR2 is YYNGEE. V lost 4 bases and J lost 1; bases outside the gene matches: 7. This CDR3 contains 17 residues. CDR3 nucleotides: TGTGCCAGCAGCACGGGGACTAGCGCCCTGAACACCGGGGAGCTGTTTTTT. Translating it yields CASSTGTSALNTGELFF. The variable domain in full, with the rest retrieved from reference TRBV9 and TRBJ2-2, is DSGVTQTPKHLITATGQRVTLRCSPRSGDLSVYWYQQSLDQGLQFLIQYYNGEERAKGNILERFSAQQFPDLHSELNLSSLELGDSALYFCASSTGTSALNTGELFFGEGSRLTVL.